Each of the 7 T cell receptor beta chains below was sequenced from the same sample in a study of blood T cells in healthy people across ages (dated by TCRdb to the mid-2010s). The library was produced with 5' RACE. Sequenced on an Illumina HiSeq 2500. A second roughly 6 to 12 cycle PCR used a sample-barcoded 5' primer and a J-beta primer mix. TCRdb handled the public reads itself, with Q25 trimming in fastp and clone calling in MiXCR, and kept productive beta chains. Identical CDR3 protein sequences are pooled into one entry, listed with their most common genes and DNA. The sample yields fewer than 900,000 distinct CDR3 sequences; roughly 35% were counted once. The top ten constitute 10% to 15% of the sample. The sequenced sample consisted of blood. The receptors here all came from a man between 18 and 29 years old in good health.

The J gene is TRBJ1-2, the V gene TRBV10-3, with TRBD1 identical over 9 bases. The CDR3 extends over 16 amino acids. Germline CDR1 and CDR2: ENHRY and SYGVKD. With V trimmed by 3 bases and J by 4 bases, 9 bases remained unmatched. This chain's CDR3 is CAISEIGTGKIYGYTF. The CDR3 bases are TGTGCCATCAGTGAAATCGGGACAGGGAAAATCTATGGCTACACCTTC.

At least ten counts were recorded for this clonotype. This chain links TRBV29-1 with TRBJ2-1; D is possibly TRBD2 (6 bases). The CDR3 totals 13 residues. The germline V gene encodes CDR1 SQVTM and CDR2 ANQGSEA. V was cut by 3 bases and J by 3 bases, with 9 bases left in between. CDR3 region: CSVEEGSYNEQFF. In nucleotides, the CDR3 is TGCAGCGTTGAGGAGGGGAGCTACAATGAGCAGTTCTTC.

The V gene is TRBV5-6, the J gene TRBJ1-1; 8 nucleotides match TRBD1. CDR3 length: 14 amino acids. The V and J ends lost 4 bases and 1 base, in that order; junction bases with no gene match: 3. Germline V gives CDR1 SGHDT, CDR2 YYEEEE. The CDR3 here is CASSEDRANTEAFF. The CDR3 DNA follows: TGTGCCAGCAGCGAGGACAGGGCGAACACTGAAGCTTTCTTT.

The genes are TRBV29-1 and TRBJ2-2; D is uncertain. Deletions cut 7 bases from V and 6 bases from J, with 9 bases between. CDR1 is SQVTM and CDR2 is ANQGSEA in the germline V gene. The CDR3 is 11 residues long. CDR3: CSGPLSGELFF. The CDR3 nucleotides read TGCAGCGGCCCACTATCCGGGGAGCTGTTTTTT.

This clonotype was picked up a small number of times. The chain recombines TRBV6-2 or TRBV6-3 with TRBJ2-1, with a possible D match to TRBD2 (7 bases). This CDR3 region has 16 residues. The germline V and J ends were trimmed by 0 bases and 4 bases, with 13 bases remaining between them. Germline V lookup: CDR1 MNHEY, CDR2 SVGEGT. For the CDR3, the DNA is TGTGCCAGCAGTTACTCGAAGGGGGGGAGGTACAATGAGCAGTTCTTC. Translated, it gives CASSYSKGGRYNEQFF.

This clonotype showed up just a few times. The chain joins TRBV25-1 to TRBJ2-1; D might be TRBD1 (6 bases). This CDR3 is built from 13 residues. The germline CDR1 and CDR2 sequences are MGHDK and SYGVNS. V gave up 3 bases and J gave up 8 bases, with 11 bases separating them. CDR3 DNA sequence: TGTGCCAGCAGTGACAGGGGCCAGGATGAGCAGTTCTTC. Its translation: CASSDRGQDEQFF.

This chain links TRBV7-9 with TRBJ1-1, with D tentatively TRBD1 (6 bases). Trimming removed 5 bases from V and 0 bases from J, with 16 bases in between. This CDR3 region has 16 residues. Germline values: CDR1 SEHNR, CDR2 FQNEAQ (reference sequence). CDR3 coding DNA: TGTGCCAGCAGCCGTTCGGGGGCGTCCATGAACACTGAAGCTTTCTTT. Translated: CASSRSGASMNTEAFF. The variable domain in full, completed from reference TRBV7-9 and TRBJ1-1, reads DTGVSQNPRHKITKRGQNVTFRCDPISEHNRLYWYRQTLGQGPEFLTYFQNEAQLEKSRLLSDRFSAERPKGSFSTLEIQRTEQGDSAMYLCASSRSGASMNTEAFFGQGTRLTVV.